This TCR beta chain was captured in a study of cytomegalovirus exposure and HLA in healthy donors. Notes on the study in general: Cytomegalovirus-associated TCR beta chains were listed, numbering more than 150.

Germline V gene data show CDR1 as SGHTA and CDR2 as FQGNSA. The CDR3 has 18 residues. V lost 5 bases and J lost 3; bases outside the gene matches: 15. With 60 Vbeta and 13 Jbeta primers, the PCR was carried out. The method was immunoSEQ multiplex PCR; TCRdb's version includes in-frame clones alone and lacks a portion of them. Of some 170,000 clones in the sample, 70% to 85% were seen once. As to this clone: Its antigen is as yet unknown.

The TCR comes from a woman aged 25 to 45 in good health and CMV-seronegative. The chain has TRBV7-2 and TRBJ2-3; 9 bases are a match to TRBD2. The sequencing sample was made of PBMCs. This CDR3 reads CASSRRLAEAGGTDTQYF. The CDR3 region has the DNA TGTGCCAGCAGCCGTAGACTAGCGGAAGCTGGAGGGACAGATACGCAGTATTTT.